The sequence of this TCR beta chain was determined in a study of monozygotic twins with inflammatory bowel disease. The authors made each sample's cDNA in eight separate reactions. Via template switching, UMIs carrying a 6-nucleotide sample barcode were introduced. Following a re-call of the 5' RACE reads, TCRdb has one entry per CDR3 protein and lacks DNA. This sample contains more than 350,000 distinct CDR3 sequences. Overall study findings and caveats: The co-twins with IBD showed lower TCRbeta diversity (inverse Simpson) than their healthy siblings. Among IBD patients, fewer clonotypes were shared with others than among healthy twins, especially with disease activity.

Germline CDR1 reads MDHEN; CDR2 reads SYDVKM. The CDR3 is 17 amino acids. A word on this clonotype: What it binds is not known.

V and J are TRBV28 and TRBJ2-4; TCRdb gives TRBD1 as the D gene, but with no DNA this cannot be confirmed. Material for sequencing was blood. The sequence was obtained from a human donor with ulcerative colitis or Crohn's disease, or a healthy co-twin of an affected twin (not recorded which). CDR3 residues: CASTTPTLGSAKNIQYF.